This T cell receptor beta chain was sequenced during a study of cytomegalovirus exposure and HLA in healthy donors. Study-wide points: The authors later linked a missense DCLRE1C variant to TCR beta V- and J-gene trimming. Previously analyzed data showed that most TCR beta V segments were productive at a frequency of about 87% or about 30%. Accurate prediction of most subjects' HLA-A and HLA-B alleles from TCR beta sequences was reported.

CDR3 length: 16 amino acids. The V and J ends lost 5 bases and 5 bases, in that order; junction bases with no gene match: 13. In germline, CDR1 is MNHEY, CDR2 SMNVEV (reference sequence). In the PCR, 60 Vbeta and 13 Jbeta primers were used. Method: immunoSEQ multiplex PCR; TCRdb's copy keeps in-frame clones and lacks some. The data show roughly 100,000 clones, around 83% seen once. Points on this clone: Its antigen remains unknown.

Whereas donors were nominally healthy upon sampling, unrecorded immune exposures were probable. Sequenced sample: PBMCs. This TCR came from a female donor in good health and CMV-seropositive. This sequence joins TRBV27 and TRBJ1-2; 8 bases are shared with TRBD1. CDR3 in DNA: TGTGCCAGCAGTCCCCGGACAGGGTTCCTTAGTTATGGCTACACCTTC. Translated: CASSPRTGFLSYGYTF.